Only a few counts were recorded for the clone carrying this T cell receptor beta chain. What it binds is not known. TCRdb re-called the reads with MiXCR, one entry per CDR3 protein. The repertoire holds over 200,000 distinct CDR3 sequences, with roughly 15% as singletons. These data belong to a study of T cell repertoires in cytomegalovirus infection. About the study: CMV infection together with matching HLA type was indicated by public TCR beta signatures.

Study-wide points: Totalled public TCR beta family frequency picked out people who carried CMV plus the relevant HLA. What dominated the ex vivo response were HLA-C-restricted CMV-specific TCR beta clonotypes.

The V segment lost 6 bases and the J segment 14 bases; nucleotides outside the gene matches: 14. CDR1 is SGHDT and CDR2 is YYEEEE in the germline V gene. CDR3 length: 14 amino acids. The sequenced sample consisted of PBMCs. The V call is TRBV5-6, the J call TRBJ1-6, with TRBD1 identical over 7 bases. The clonotype was recovered from a human donor in good health (CMV status not recorded). Some clones in this sample may be carry-over from other donors' samples. The CDR3 DNA reads TGTGCCAGCACCCTTCGAGGGGGCCGGGTGACCCTCCACTTT. It codes for CASTLRGGRVTLHF.